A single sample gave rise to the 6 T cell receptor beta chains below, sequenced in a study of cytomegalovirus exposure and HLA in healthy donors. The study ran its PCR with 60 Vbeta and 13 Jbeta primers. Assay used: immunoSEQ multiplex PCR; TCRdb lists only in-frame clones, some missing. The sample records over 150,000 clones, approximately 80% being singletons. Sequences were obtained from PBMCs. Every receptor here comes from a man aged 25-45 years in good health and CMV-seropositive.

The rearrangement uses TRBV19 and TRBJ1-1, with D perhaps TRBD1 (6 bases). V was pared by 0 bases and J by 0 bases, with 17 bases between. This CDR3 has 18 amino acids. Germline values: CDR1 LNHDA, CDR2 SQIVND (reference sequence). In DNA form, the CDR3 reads TGTGCCAGTAGTATAGATCTATTAGGACAGAGGATGAACACTGAAGCTTTCTTT. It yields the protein CASSIDLLGQRMNTEAFF.

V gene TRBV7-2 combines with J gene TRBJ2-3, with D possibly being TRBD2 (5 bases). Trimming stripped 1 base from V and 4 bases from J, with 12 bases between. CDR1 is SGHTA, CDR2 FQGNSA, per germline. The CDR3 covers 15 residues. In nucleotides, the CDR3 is TGTGCCAGCAGCTTAGAAAGGGAGAGCGCAGATACGCAGTATTTT. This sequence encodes CASSLERESADTQYF.

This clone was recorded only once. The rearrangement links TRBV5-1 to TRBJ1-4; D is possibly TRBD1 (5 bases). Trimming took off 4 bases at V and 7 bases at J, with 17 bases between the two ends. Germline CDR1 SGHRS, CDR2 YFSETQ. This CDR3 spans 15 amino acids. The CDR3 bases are TGCGCCAGCAGCGGAGGGTCAGGGAGTGGTGAAAAACTGTTTTTT. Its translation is CASSGGSGSGEKLFF.

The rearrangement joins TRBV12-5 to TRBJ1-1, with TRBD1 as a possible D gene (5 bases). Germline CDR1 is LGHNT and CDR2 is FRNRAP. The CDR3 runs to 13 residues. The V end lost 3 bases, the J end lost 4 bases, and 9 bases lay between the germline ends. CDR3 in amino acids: CASGFVGGTEAFF. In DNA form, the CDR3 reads TGTGCTAGTGGTTTCGTGGGGGGCACTGAAGCTTTCTTT.

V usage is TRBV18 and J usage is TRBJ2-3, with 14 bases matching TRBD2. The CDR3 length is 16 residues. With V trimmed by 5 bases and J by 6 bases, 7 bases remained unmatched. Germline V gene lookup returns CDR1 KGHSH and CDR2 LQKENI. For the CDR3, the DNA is TGTGCCAGCTCATCAACCGGGACTAGCGGGAGTGATACGCAGTATTTT. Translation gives CASSSTGTSGSDTQYF.

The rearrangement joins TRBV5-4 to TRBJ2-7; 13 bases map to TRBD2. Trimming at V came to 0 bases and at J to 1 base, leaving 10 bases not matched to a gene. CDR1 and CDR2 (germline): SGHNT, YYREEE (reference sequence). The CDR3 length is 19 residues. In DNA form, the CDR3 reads TGTGCCAGCAGCTTGGGGAATGCGGGACTAGCGGGACCTTCCTACGAGCAGTACTTC. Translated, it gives CASSLGNAGLAGPSYEQYF.